This TCR beta chain stems from a study of neurological immune-mediated disorders. General study results and limits: There was no clinical or MRI feature that was associated with the multiple sclerosis repertoire cluster.

Stored at -80 C, 2 million PBMCs were the source of the unsorted libraries. The CDR3 runs to 13 residues. V was shortened by 3 bases and J by 3 bases, with 9 bases between the two germline ends. Germline V CDR1 and CDR2: MDHEN, SYDVKM. The cDNA was generated through 5'RACE incorporating 10-nucleotide random UMIs. TCRdb reprocessed the 5' RACE reads via MiXCR and lists one record per CDR3 protein. Found here are nearly 60,000 distinct CDR3 sequences, roughly 3.5% of them singletons; the top ten hold 3.1%. This clonotype was counted ten times or more. Antigen specificity is unknown. This clonotype was sampled from a woman in her twenties or thirties with multiple sclerosis. Material: PBMCs. The rearrangement links TRBV28 to TRBJ2-7; D is unclear. The CDR3 DNA reads as TGTGCCAGCAGTTTTGGCTCCCTCTACGAGCAGTACTTC. This codes for CASSFGSLYEQYF.